These 2 T cell receptor beta chains originate from one sample sequenced in a study of shared clonotypes between healthy human individuals. The assay was immunoSEQ multiplex PCR, and TCRdb's table has in-frame clones only and misses some. Here the sample spans about half a million clones, approximately 80% being singletons. Material: PBMCs. Receptors originate from a woman aged 40 to 50 in good health. Some clones in this sample may be carry-over from other donors' samples.

The chain combines TRBV28 with TRBJ2-1, with a possible D match to TRBD2 (5 bases). This CDR3 spans 17 amino acids. Germline CDR1 and CDR2: MDHEN and SYDVKM. The V and J ends lost 6 bases and 7 bases respectively, with 25 bases between them. The chain's CDR3 is CASSPTSGMPTGNEQFF. CDR3 DNA sequence: TGTGCCAGCAGCCCAACTTCCGGGATGCCCACCGGGAATGAGCAGTTCTTC. The variable domain in full, completed from reference TRBV28 and TRBJ2-1, reads DVKVTQSSRYLVKRTGEKVFLECVQDMDHENMFWYRQDPGLGLRLIYFSYDVKMKEKGDIPEGYSVSREKKERFSLILESASTNQTSMYLCASSPTSGMPTGNEQFFGPGTRLTVL.

This clone showed up just once. The chain combines TRBV6-6 with TRBJ1-4; TRBD1 might be the D (5 bases). Germline V CDR1 and CDR2: MNHNY, SVGAGI (reference sequence). CDR3 length: 16 residues. V gave up 0 bases and J gave up 7 bases, with 15 bases separating them. The CDR3 DNA reads as TGTGCCAGCAGTTACTCGGAGGCAGGGAGTGGTGAAAAACTGTTTTTT. This encodes CASSYSEAGSGEKLFF.